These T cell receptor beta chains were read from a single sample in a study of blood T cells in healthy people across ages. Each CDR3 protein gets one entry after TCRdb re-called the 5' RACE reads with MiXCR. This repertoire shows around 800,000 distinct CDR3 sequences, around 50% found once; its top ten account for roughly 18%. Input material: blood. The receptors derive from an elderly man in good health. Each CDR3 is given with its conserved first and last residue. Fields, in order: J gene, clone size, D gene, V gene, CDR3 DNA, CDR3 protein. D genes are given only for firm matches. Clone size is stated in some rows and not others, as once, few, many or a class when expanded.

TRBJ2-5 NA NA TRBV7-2 TGTGCCAGCAGCACATTTCAAGGGTTCGGAGAGACCCAGTACTTC CASSTFQGFGETQYF
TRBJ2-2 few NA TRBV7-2 TGTGCCAGCAGCTTAATTGCAGCGAACACCGGGGAGCTGTTTTTT CASSLIAANTGELFF
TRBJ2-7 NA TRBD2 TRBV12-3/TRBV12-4 TGTGCCAGCAGTCTAGGACTAGCGGGAGTCATCGAGCAGTACTTC CASSLGLAGVIEQYF
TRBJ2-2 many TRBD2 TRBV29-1 TGCAGCGGACTAGCGACCACCGGGGAGCTGTTTTTT CSGLATTGELFF
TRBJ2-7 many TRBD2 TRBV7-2 TGTGCCAGCAGCGTCCTTTCGGGACTAGCGCGGGGCGAGCAGTACTTC CASSVLSGLARGEQYF
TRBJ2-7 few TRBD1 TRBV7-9 TGTGCCAGCAGCATCGTGACAGGGCGCAACGAGCAGTACTTC CASSIVTGRNEQYF
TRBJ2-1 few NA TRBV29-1 TGCAGCGTTGTTCGGGGCGCGGGTTACAATGAGCAGTTCTTC CSVVRGAGYNEQFF
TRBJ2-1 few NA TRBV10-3 TGTGCCATCAGTGAGTCCCGGAAGGAACAGTTCTTC CAISESRKEQFF
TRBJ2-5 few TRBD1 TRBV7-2 TGTGCCTGCAGCCCCAGGACAGGGGTGGCAGAGACCCAGTACTTC CACSPRTGVAETQYF
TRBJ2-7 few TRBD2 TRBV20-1 TGCAGTACATTAGAAGGGGCTAGCGGGATCTACGAGCAGTACTTC CSTLEGASGIYEQYF
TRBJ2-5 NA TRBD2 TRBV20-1 TGCAGTGCTACACTAGCGGCTCGGTGGTACTTC CSATLAARWYF
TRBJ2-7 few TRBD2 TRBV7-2 TGTGCCAGCAGCCAGACTAGCGAACCATACAATGAGCAGTACTTC CASSQTSEPYNEQYF
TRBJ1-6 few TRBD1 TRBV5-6 TGTGCCAGCAGCAGGTGGGACAGGGGGCATTCACCCCTCCACTTT CASSRWDRGHSPLHF
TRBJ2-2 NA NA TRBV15 TGTGCCACCAGCAGAGAGCGCCTGGGCAGCGGGGAGCTGTTTTTT CATSRERLGSGELFF
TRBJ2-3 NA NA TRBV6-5 TGTGCCAGCAGTTACTCGAGGACCGTACCTAACACAGATACGCAGTATTTT CASSYSRTVPNTDTQYF
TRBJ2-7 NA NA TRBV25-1 TGTGCCAGCAGAGGGGCGGGAAGCTCCTACGAGCAGTACTTC CASRGAGSSYEQYF
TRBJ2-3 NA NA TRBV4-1 TGCGCCAGCAGCCAAGCGGGGATTATAGATACGCAGTATTTT CASSQAGIIDTQYF
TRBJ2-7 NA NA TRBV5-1 TGCGCCAGCAGCTTGAACCCCCAGTACGAGCAGTACTTC CASSLNPQYEQYF
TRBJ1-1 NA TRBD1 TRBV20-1 TGCAGTGCTGATCATAGGGCGAGAGGGCGAGGGGGCGTGGGTACCGAAGCTTTCTTT CSADHRARGRGGVGTEAFF
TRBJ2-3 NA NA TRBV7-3 TGTGCCAGCAATAAGGGGATCAGCACAGATACGCAGTATTTT CASNKGISTDTQYF
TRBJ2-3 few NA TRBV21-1 TGTGCCAGCAGCAAAGAGTCACCTAGCGGGACCACAGATACGCAGTATTTT CASSKESPSGTTDTQYF
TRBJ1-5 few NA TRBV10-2 TGCGCCAGCAGAGGACAGTTTAGCAATCAGCCCCAGCATTTT CASRGQFSNQPQHF
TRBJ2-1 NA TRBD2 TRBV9 TGTGCCAGCAGCTTGACTAGCGGGAGGGCCGCTGAGCAGTTCTTC CASSLTSGRAAEQFF
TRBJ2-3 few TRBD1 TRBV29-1 TGCAGCATTATCAGAACAGGGGCAGATACGCAGTATTTT CSIIRTGADTQYF
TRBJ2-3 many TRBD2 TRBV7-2 TGTGCCAGCAGGCTAGACCCCCTAGCGGGAATCACAGATACGCAGTATTTT CASRLDPLAGITDTQYF
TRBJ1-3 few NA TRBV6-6 TGTGCCAGCAGGCTCCAGGGACCTGGAAACACCATATATTTT CASRLQGPGNTIYF
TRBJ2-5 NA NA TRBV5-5 TGTGCCAGCAGCTTTACCGCACCGGAGACCCAGTACTTC CASSFTAPETQYF
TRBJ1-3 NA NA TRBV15 TGTGCCACCAGCATTAGTCCGGCTGGAAACACCATATATTTT CATSISPAGNTIYF
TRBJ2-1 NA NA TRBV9 TGTGCCAGCAGCGTCGCGGTGGATGAGCAGTTCTTC CASSVAVDEQFF
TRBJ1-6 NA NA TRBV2 TGTGCCAGTAGTCGAGACCGAAAGCTCCACTTT CASSRDRKLHF
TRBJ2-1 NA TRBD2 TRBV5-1 TGCGCCAGCAGAGGATCTGGCGGACTAGCCTACAATGAGCAGTTCTTC CASRGSGGLAYNEQFF
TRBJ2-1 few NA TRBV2 TGTGCCAGCAGTTTAGAGGGATCCAATGAGCAGTTCTTC CASSLEGSNEQFF
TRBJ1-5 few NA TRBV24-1 TGTGCCACCAGTGATTCCTTGAATTATCAGCCCCAGCATTTT CATSDSLNYQPQHF
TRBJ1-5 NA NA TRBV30 TGTGCCTGGAGCGCGGATCATCAGCCCCAGCATTTT CAWSADHQPQHF
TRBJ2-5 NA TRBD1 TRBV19 TGTGCCACCCAGCTCGACAGGGTGGAAAAGACCCAGTACTTC CATQLDRVEKTQYF
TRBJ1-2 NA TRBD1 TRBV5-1 TGCGCCAGCAGCTTTGGTAACAGGGGAGTTGGCTACACCTTC CASSFGNRGVGYTF
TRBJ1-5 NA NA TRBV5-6 TGTGCCAGCAGCACCCAAAAGCGGGTCCACGGACAGCCCCAGCATTTT CASSTQKRVHGQPQHF
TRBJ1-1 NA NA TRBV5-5 TGTGCCAGCAGCTTGGCTGGCGCCTTCTCCATGAACACTGAAGCTTTCTTT CASSLAGAFSMNTEAFF
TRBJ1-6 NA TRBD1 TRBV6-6 TGTGCCAGCAGTAACTGGGGACAGAGAAGCCATTCACCCCTCCACTTT CASSNWGQRSHSPLHF
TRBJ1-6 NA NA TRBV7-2 TGTGCCAGCAGCTCTACAGGCTCGAATTCACCCCTCCACTTT CASSSTGSNSPLHF
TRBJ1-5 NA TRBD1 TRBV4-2 TGTGCCAGCAGCCAAGAAGGACAGGCCGGTCAGCCCCAGCATTTT CASSQEGQAGQPQHF
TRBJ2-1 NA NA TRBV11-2 TGTGCCAGCAGCTTACCCAGGGGGGGGAATGAGCAGTTCTTC CASSLPRGGNEQFF
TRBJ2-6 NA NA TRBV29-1 TGCAGCGTGGCCGGGAACGCAGAGGCTGGGGCCAACGTCCTGATTTTC CSVAGNAEAGANVLIF
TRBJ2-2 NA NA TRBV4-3 TGCGCCAGCAGCCAGCTCCCTTTGACCCGAGGATCCACCGGGGAGCTGTTTTTT CASSQLPLTRGSTGELFF